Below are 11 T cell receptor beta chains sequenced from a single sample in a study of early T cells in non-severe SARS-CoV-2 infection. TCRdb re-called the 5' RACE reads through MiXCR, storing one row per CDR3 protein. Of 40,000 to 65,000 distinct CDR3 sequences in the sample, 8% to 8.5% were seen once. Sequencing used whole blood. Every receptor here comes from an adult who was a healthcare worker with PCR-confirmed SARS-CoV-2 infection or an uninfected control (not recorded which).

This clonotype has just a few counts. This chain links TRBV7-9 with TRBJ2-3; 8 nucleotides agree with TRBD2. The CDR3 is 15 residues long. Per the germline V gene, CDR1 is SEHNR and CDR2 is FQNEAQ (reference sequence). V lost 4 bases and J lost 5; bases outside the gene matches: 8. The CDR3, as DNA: TGTGCCAGCAGCTCCAGCGGGAGCATGAGAGATACGCAGTATTTT. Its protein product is CASSSSGSMRDTQYF.

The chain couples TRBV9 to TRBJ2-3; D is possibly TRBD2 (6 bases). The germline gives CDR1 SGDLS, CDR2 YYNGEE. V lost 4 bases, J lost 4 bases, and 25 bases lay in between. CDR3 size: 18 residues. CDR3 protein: CASSLIGRSSMGADTQYF. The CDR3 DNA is TGTGCCAGCAGCCTCATTGGGAGGTCTAGCATGGGGGCAGATACGCAGTATTTT.

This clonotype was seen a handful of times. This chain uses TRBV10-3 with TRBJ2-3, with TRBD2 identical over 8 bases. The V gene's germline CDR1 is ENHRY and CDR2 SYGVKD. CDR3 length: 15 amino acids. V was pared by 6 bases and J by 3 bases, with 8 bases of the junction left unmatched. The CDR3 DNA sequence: TGTGCCATCAGGGCGAGCGGGAGTGGAACAGATACGCAGTATTTT. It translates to CAIRASGSGTDTQYF.

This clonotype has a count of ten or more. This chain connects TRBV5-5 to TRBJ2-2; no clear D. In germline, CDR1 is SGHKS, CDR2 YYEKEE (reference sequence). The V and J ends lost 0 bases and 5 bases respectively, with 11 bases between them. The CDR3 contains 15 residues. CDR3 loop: CASSLDPQRTGELFF. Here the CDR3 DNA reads TGTGCCAGCAGCTTGGACCCCCAACGGACCGGGGAGCTGTTTTTT.

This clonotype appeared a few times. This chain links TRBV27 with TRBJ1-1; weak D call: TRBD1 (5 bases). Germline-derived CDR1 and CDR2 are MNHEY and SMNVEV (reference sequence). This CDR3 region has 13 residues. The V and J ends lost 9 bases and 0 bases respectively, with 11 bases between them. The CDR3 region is CASRDGLNTEAFF. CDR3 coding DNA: TGTGCCAGTAGGGACGGTCTGAACACTGAAGCTTTCTTT.

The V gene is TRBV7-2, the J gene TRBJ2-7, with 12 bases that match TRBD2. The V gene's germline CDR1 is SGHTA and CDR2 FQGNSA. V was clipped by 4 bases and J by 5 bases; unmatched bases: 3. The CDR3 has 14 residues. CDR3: CASSSRLAGDEQYF. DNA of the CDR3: TGTGCCAGCAGCTCTCGACTAGCGGGAGACGAGCAGTACTTC.

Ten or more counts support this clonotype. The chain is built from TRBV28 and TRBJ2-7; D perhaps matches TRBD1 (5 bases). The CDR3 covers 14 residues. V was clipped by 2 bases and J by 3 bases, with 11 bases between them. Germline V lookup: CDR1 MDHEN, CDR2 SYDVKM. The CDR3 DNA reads TGTGCCAGCAGTTTAGAAGGGGAACTCTACGAGCAGTACTTC. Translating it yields CASSLEGELYEQYF. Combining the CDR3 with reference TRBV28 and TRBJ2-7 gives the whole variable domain DVKVTQSSRYLVKRTGEKVFLECVQDMDHENMFWYRQDPGLGLRLIYFSYDVKMKEKGDIPEGYSVSREKKERFSLILESASTNQTSMYLCASSLEGELYEQYFGPGTRLTVT.

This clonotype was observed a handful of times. CDR3 region: CASSLASATGTDTQYF. As DNA, the CDR3 is TGTGCCAGCAGTTTAGCTAGCGCCACGGGAACAGATACGCAGTATTTT. The V and J genes are TRBV28 and TRBJ2-3; D may be TRBD2 (6 bases). V lost 2 bases to trimming and J lost 3 bases, with 15 bases between them. Looked up from germline, CDR1 is MDHEN and CDR2 is SYDVKM. This CDR3 spans 16 amino acids.

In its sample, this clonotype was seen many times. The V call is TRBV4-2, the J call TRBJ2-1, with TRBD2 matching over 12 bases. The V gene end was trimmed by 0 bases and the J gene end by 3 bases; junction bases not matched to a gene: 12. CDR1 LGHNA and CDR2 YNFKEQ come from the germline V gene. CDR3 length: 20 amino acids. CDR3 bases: TGTGCCAGCAGCCAAGACTCCCGACGACTAGCGGGAGATCGCTACAATGAGCAGTTCTTC. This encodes CASSQDSRRLAGDRYNEQFF.

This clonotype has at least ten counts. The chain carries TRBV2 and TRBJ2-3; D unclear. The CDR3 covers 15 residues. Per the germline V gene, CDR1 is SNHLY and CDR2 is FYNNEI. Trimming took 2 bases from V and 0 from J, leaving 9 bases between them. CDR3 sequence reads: CASSEFLSSTDTQYF. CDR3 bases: TGTGCCAGCAGTGAATTCCTTTCTAGCACAGATACGCAGTATTTT. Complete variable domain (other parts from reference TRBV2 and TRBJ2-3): EPEVTQTPSHQVTQMGQEVILRCVPISNHLYFYWYRQILGQKVEFLVSFYNNEISEKSEIFDDQFSVERPDGSNFTLKIRSTKLEDSAMYFCASSEFLSSTDTQYFGPGTRLTVL.

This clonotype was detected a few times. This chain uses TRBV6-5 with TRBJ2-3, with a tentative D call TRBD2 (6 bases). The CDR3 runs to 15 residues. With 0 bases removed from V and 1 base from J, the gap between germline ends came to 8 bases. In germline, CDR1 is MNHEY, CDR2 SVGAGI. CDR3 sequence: CASSYSSGGTDTQYF. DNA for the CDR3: TGTGCCAGCAGTTACTCGTCGGGGGGCACAGATACGCAGTATTTT.